This T cell receptor beta chain was identified in a study of cytomegalovirus exposure and HLA in healthy donors. The J segment lost 7 bases and the V segment lost 6 bases, leaving 14 bases of the junction unmatched. The CDR3 has 15 amino acids. Germline CDR1 and CDR2: MDHEN and SYDVKM. In the PCR, 60 Vbeta and 13 Jbeta primers were used. Using immunoSEQ multiplex PCR, the repertoire was profiled, and TCRdb retains in-frame clones only, with some absent. The sample consists of just over 200,000 clones, more than 60% of them appearing once. V gene TRBV28 combines with J gene TRBJ1-1; 7 bases match TRBD1. Sequencing input: PBMCs. This clonotype originated in a man aged 45 to 65 in good health and CMV-seronegative. CDR3 sequence reads: CASSRSTGASVEAFF. The DNA of the CDR3 is TGTGCCAGCAGCAGATCCACAGGGGCAAGTGTTGAAGCTTTCTTT.